This T cell receptor (beta chain) came from a study of identical twins. Findings of the study overall: Reduced insertions were recorded for abundant cord blood beta clonotypes, with no such pattern in memory repertoires.

TCRdb used MiXCR to reprocess the 5' RACE reads, holding one entry per CDR3 protein. The sample yields around 690,000 distinct CDR3 sequences, 21% seen once. This clonotype has only a few counts. Its specificity is unknown. The CDR3 length is 17 residues. J gave up 0 bases and V 5 bases, and 7 bases lay outside the gene matches. Germline V CDR1 and CDR2: SGHTA, FQGNSA. These data also featured in a second study, about T cells expressing NK-cell markers. This second report adds: Of eight sequenced donors, seven were HCMV-seropositive and one HCMV-seronegative.

The sequence derives from a woman aged 18-29 years in good health. This chain links TRBV7-2 with TRBJ2-1, with 10 positions matching TRBD2. Sequenced: PBMCs. The CDR3 spells CASSKREGGSSYNEQFF. The CDR3 nucleotides read TGTGCCAGCAGCAAGCGGGAGGGGGGGAGCTCCTACAATGAGCAGTTCTTC.